The 27 T cell receptor beta chains in this list originate from one sample, sequenced in a study of cytomegalovirus exposure and HLA in healthy donors. The PCR made use of 60 Vbeta and 13 Jbeta primers. The repertoire was sequenced with immunoSEQ multiplex PCR; TCRdb's copy has only in-frame clones and lacks some. The repertoire holds tens of thousands of clones, with roughly 74% as singletons. Sequencing input: PBMCs. The receptors were sampled from a woman aged 45-65 years in good health and CMV-seropositive.

The chain is built from TRBV19 and TRBJ2-2, with TRBD1 identical over 9 bases. With 5 bases clipped from V and 3 bases from J, the junction kept 4 bases outside the gene matches. The CDR3 is 15 residues long. Germline V gene sequence: CDR1 LNHDA, CDR2 SQIVND (reference sequence). The CDR3 DNA reads TGTGCCAGTAGTCCCGGGACAGGGCACACCGGGGAGCTGTTTTTT. Translated, it gives CASSPGTGHTGELFF.

Only a few counts were recorded for this clone. The chain carries TRBV6-5 and TRBJ1-2; 8 bases map to TRBD1. The CDR3 length is 14 residues. The J segment lost 1 base and the V segment lost 6 bases, leaving 4 bases of the junction unmatched. Germline V lookup: CDR1 MNHEY, CDR2 SVGAGI. This CDR3 is CASRTQGVNYGYTF. The CDR3 bases are TGTGCCAGCAGGACACAGGGGGTTAACTATGGCTACACCTTC.

The sample holds a few counts of this clone. The chain combines TRBV27 with TRBJ2-7; 7 nucleotides align to TRBD2. V lost 8 bases and J lost 2; bases outside the gene matches: 6. Germline V gene lookup returns CDR1 MNHEY and CDR2 SMNVEV (reference sequence). This CDR3 contains 13 residues. CDR3 nucleotides: TGTGCCAGCCTGGGAGGGCCTACCTACGAGCAGTACTTC. It specifies CASLGGPTYEQYF.

Only a few counts were recorded for this clone. This same CDR3 is encoded by further DNA sequences in the sample. V is TRBV5-1 and J is TRBJ2-2; 8 bases are shared with TRBD1. The germline V gene has CDR1 SGHRS and CDR2 YFSETQ. V trimming: 5 bases; J trimming: 3 bases; junction bases outside the gene matches: 3. The CDR3 runs 14 residues. CDR3 nucleotides: TGCGCCAGCAGTCTGACAGGGGACACCGGGGAGCTGTTTTTT. This gives the protein CASSLTGDTGELFF.

The V and J genes are TRBV30 and TRBJ2-6; maybe TRBD2 (5 bases). The CDR3 contains 14 residues. Trimming cost V 5 bases and J 0 bases, with 8 bases left between them. Germline-derived CDR1 and CDR2 are GTSNPN and SVGIG (reference sequence). CDR3 region: CAWRGFSGANVLTF. CDR3 DNA: TGTGCCTGGCGGGGATTCTCTGGGGCCAACGTCCTGACTTTC.

The gene calls are TRBV15 and TRBJ2-7; 10 nucleotides agree with TRBD2. The V and J ends lost 5 bases and 7 bases, in that order; junction bases with no gene match: 20. Germline V gene data show CDR1 as LNHNV and CDR2 as YYDKDF (reference sequence). CDR3 length: 18 amino acids. This CDR3 reads CATSGWPPSEREGREQYF. Written as DNA, the CDR3 is TGTGCCACCAGCGGGTGGCCACCTTCCGAGCGGGAGGGCAGGGAGCAGTACTTC.

In regard to this clone: Germline and junction disagree at one end, which may indicate a read error. Other DNA sequences in this specimen translate into the identical CDR3. This sequence joins TRBV29-1 and TRBJ2-5; a possible D gene is TRBD1 (6 bases). CDR3 size: 12 residues. Germline V gene sequence: CDR1 SQVTM, CDR2 ANQGSEA. This CDR3 is CSGLRGQETQYF. CDR3 DNA: TGCAGCGGCCTTCGGGGACAAGAGACTCAGTACTTC.

J is TRBJ2-7 and V is TRBV5-6; 9 bases are shared with TRBD2. Trimming removed 3 bases from V and 5 bases from J; junction bases left unmatched: 9. The CDR3 has 15 amino acids. Germline CDR1 reads SGHDT; CDR2 reads YYEEEE. The CDR3 reads CASSWRGSGRHEQYF. DNA of the CDR3: TGTGCCAGCAGCTGGAGGGGTAGCGGGAGACACGAGCAGTACTTC.

The rearrangement uses TRBV30 and TRBJ2-5; D ambiguous. Per the germline V gene, CDR1 is GTSNPN and CDR2 is SVGIG (reference sequence). The CDR3 consists of 12 residues. The V end was cut by 0 bases, the J end by 3 bases, with 5 bases between. CDR3 in amino acids: CAWSVQKETQYF. The DNA of the CDR3 is TGTGCCTGGAGTGTACAGAAAGAGACCCAGTACTTC.

This clone was observed a few times. The genes are TRBV5-6 and TRBJ2-1; D may be TRBD2 (5 bases). V dropped 4 bases and J dropped 6 bases, with 17 bases sitting between them. From germline, CDR1 is SGHDT and CDR2 YYEEEE. This CDR3 is 15 amino acids long. This chain's CDR3 is CASSLSNGLSNEQFF. CDR3 nucleotides: TGTGCCAGCAGCCTATCGAACGGACTGTCCAATGAGCAGTTCTTC.

The V and J genes are TRBV20-1 and TRBJ2-1; no firm D call. Germline-derived CDR1 and CDR2 are DFQATT and SNEGSKA (reference sequence). V gave up 5 bases and J gave up 7 bases, with 9 bases separating them. The CDR3 loop spans 11 amino acids. The CDR3 protein is CSALARNEQFF. In DNA form, the CDR3 reads TGCAGTGCTCTTGCTAGAAATGAGCAGTTCTTC.

The V gene is TRBV19, the J gene TRBJ2-7, with 9 bases fitting TRBD1. Trimming removed 2 bases from V and 1 base from J; junction bases left unmatched: 6. This CDR3 region has 16 residues. CDR1 and CDR2 from the germline V gene are LNHDA and SQIVND (reference sequence). The CDR3 here is CASSITRGQGSYEQYF. CDR3 nucleotide sequence: TGTGCCAGTAGTATAACAAGAGGACAGGGGTCCTACGAGCAGTACTTC.

The chain employs TRBV13 and TRBJ2-1; 10 bases align to TRBD1. The CDR3 has 18 amino acids. The V segment lost 3 bases and the J segment 4 bases; nucleotides outside the gene matches: 12. Per germline, CDR1 PRHDT and CDR2 FYEKMQ (reference sequence). CDR3 protein: CASSLEIPGTGAYNEQFF. The CDR3 region has the DNA TGTGCCAGCAGCTTGGAAATTCCCGGGACAGGGGCTTACAATGAGCAGTTCTTC.

The V and J genes are TRBV11-3 and TRBJ2-5, with TRBD2 matching 14 bases. The germline CDR1 and CDR2 sequences are SGHNT and YENEEA. V shed 5 bases, J shed 4 bases, and the junction held 12 bases outside the gene matches. CDR3 length: 18 residues. CDR3 sequence: CASSPLAGLAGVGETQYF. In nucleotides, the CDR3 is TGTGCCAGCAGCCCCCTCGCGGGACTAGCGGGAGTAGGAGAGACCCAGTACTTC.

CDR3 protein: CASSGGGNYGYTF. The CDR3 DNA reads TGTGCCAGCAGTGGGGGGGGAAACTATGGCTACACCTTC. The rearrangement uses TRBV2 and TRBJ1-2, with D perhaps TRBD1 (5 bases). CDR3 size: 13 residues. Germline values: CDR1 SNHLY, CDR2 FYNNEI. The germline V and J ends were trimmed by 4 bases and 2 bases, with 8 bases remaining between them.

V usage is TRBV7-8 and J usage is TRBJ2-5; D call uncertain. The CDR3 runs 14 residues. Germline-derived CDR1 and CDR2 are SGHVS and FQNEAQ. V was pared by 0 bases and J by 0 bases, with 5 bases between. The DNA for the CDR3 is TGTGCCAGCAGCTTAGCGGAGTACCAAGAGACCCAGTACTTC. Protein sequence: CASSLAEYQETQYF.

J is TRBJ1-1 and V is TRBV5-4, with TRBD1 matching over 7 bases. This CDR3 contains 13 residues. Looked up from germline, CDR1 is SGHNT and CDR2 is YYREEE (reference sequence). Trimming removed 4 bases from V and 4 bases from J; junction bases left unmatched: 4. The CDR3 sequence is CASSTRGITEAFF. The CDR3 bases are TGTGCCAGCAGCACCAGGGGGATCACTGAAGCTTTCTTT. The variable domain in full, completed from reference TRBV5-4 and TRBJ1-1, reads ETGVTQSPTHLIKTRGQQVTLRCSSQSGHNTVSWYQQALGQGPQFIFQYYREEENGRGNFPPRFSGLQFPNYSSELNVNALELDDSALYLCASSTRGITEAFFGQGTRLTVV.

A single count supports this clone. The chain recombines TRBV11-2 with TRBJ2-1; TRBD1 might be the D (5 bases). From germline, CDR1 is SGHAT and CDR2 FQNNGV. Trimming cost V 6 bases and J 9 bases, with 9 bases left between them. The CDR3 sequence is 11 residues long. The CDR3 DNA reads as TGTGCCAGCAGGGCAGGGTTTGAGCAGTTCTTC. This translates into CASRAGFEQFF. Drawing the rest from reference TRBV11-2 and TRBJ2-1, the complete variable domain is EAGVAQSPRYKIIEKRQSVAFWCNPISGHATLYWYQQILGQGPKLLIQFQNNGVVDDSQLPKDRFSAERLKGVDSTLKIQPAKLEDSAVYLCASRAGFEQFFGPGTRLTVL.

The V and J genes are TRBV7-9 and TRBJ1-3; a weak D match, TRBD1 (6 bases). The germline gives CDR1 SEHNR, CDR2 FQNEAQ (reference sequence). With 1 base removed from V and 0 bases from J, the gap between germline ends came to 7 bases. CDR3 length: 15 residues. CDR3 sequence: CASSLVGGSGNTIYF. The CDR3 nucleotides read TGTGCCAGCAGCTTAGTAGGGGGCTCTGGAAACACCATATATTTT. The whole variable domain, remainder taken from reference TRBV7-9 and TRBJ1-3, is DTGVSQNPRHKITKRGQNVTFRCDPISEHNRLYWYRQTLGQGPEFLTYFQNEAQLEKSRLLSDRFSAERPKGSFSTLEIQRTEQGDSAMYLCASSLVGGSGNTIYFGEGSWLTVV.

This clone was seen more than once but under ten times. The V gene is TRBV19, the J gene TRBJ1-1, with D uncertain. The CDR3 is made up of 13 amino acids. V shed 3 bases and J shed 1 base, with 6 bases lying between them. Per the germline V gene, CDR1 is LNHDA and CDR2 is SQIVND (reference sequence). The CDR3 spells CASSIPGNTEAFF. DNA of the CDR3: TGTGCCAGTAGTATCCCAGGGAACACTGAAGCTTTCTTT.

This chain uses TRBV5-8 with TRBJ1-5, with a possible D match to TRBD1 (6 bases). The CDR3 runs 15 residues. The V gene lost 3 bases and the J gene lost 2 bases, with 12 bases spanning the gap. The germline V gene has CDR1 SGHTS and CDR2 YDEGEE. The CDR3 DNA reads TGTGCCAGCAGCTGGGCGGACAGTGGCAATCAGCCCCAGCATTTT. Protein: CASSWADSGNQPQHF. The full variable domain, with the rest looked up from reference TRBV5-8 and TRBJ1-5, is EAGVTQSPTHLIKTRGQQATLRCSPISGHTSVYWYQQALGLGLQFLLWYDEGEERNRGNFPPRFSGRQFPNYSSELNVNALELEDSALYLCASSWADSGNQPQHFGDGTRLSIL.

V is TRBV7-8 and J is TRBJ2-3; D possibly corresponds to TRBD1 (5 bases). V gave up 5 bases and J gave up 3 bases, with 21 bases separating them. Germline V gene lookup returns CDR1 SGHVS and CDR2 FQNEAQ. The CDR3 is 17 residues long. CDR3 sequence: CASSRREQVIGTDTQYF. The CDR3, as DNA: TGTGCCAGCAGCCGTAGGGAACAGGTGATAGGAACAGATACGCAGTATTTT.

V and J are TRBV28 and TRBJ1-2; D may be TRBD1 (6 bases). Germline CDR1 reads MDHEN; CDR2 reads SYDVKM. V gave up 5 bases and J gave up 10 bases, with 17 bases separating them. The CDR3 consists of 13 residues. CDR3 protein: CASSKGQRVDYTF. DNA for the CDR3: TGTGCCAGCAGTAAAGGACAGAGGGTAGACTACACCTTC.

This clone was seen only a few times. The chain couples TRBV7-9 to TRBJ1-2, with D possibly matching TRBD1 (6 bases). Germline CDR1 and CDR2: SEHNR and FQNEAQ (reference sequence). This CDR3 comprises 13 residues. Trimming removed 1 base at V and 4 bases at J, with 7 bases between. The CDR3 sequence is CASSLGTVYGYTF. The CDR3 DNA is TGTGCCAGCAGCTTAGGGACAGTCTATGGCTACACCTTC. The variable domain in full, completed from reference TRBV7-9 and TRBJ1-2, reads DTGVSQNPRHKITKRGQNVTFRCDPISEHNRLYWYRQTLGQGPEFLTYFQNEAQLEKSRLLSDRFSAERPKGSFSTLEIQRTEQGDSAMYLCASSLGTVYGYTFGSGTRLTVV.

V usage is TRBV7-6 and J usage is TRBJ2-2, with TRBD2 matching over 11 bases. CDR3 length: 15 residues. With V trimmed by 4 bases and J by 9 bases, 7 bases remained unmatched. The germline V gene encodes CDR1 SGHVS and CDR2 FNYEAQ. Here the CDR3 DNA reads TGTGCCAGCAGCTCCAGCACTAGCGGGAGCCGGGAGCTGTTTTTT. Its translation is CASSSSTSGSRELFF.

This chain uses TRBV6-6 with TRBJ1-5; no definite D call. CDR3 length equals 15 residues. V was pared by 7 bases and J by 1 base, with 14 bases between. Germline V gene data show CDR1 as MNHNY and CDR2 as SVGAGI (reference sequence). The CDR3: CASMERFASNQPQHF. Written as DNA, the CDR3 is TGTGCCAGCATGGAGCGCTTTGCGAGCAATCAGCCCCAGCATTTT.

This rearrangement joins TRBV2 to TRBJ2-1; 8 nucleotides match TRBD2. Trimming took 6 bases from V and 4 from J; bases not matched to a gene: 8. The CDR3 is 15 residues long. The germline V gene has CDR1 SNHLY and CDR2 FYNNEI. The CDR3 sequence: CASRSSGPVYNEQFF. DNA of the CDR3: TGTGCCAGCAGGTCTAGCGGGCCAGTATACAATGAGCAGTTCTTC.